Sequencing of this T cell receptor (beta chain) was carried out in a study of T cell repertoires in cytomegalovirus infection. This clonotype has only a few counts. Antigen unknown. TCRdb passed the reads through MiXCR, listing each CDR3 protein once. The repertoire holds roughly 730,000 distinct CDR3 sequences, with around a third as singletons. This specimen was cultured PBMCs, taken from culture after CMV antigen stimulation. The clonotype comes from a human donor in good health (CMV status not recorded). Some clones in this sample may be carry-over from other donors' samples.

The CDR3 spells CASSPGTRRNTF. Here the CDR3 DNA reads TGTGCCAGCAGCCCCGGGACCCGCCGTAACACCTTC. This sequence joins TRBV7-8 and TRBJ1-2; tentative D call: TRBD1 (5 bases). From germline, CDR1 is SGHVS and CDR2 FQNEAQ. The CDR3 totals 12 residues. Trimming took 5 bases from V and 12 from J, leaving 16 bases between them.